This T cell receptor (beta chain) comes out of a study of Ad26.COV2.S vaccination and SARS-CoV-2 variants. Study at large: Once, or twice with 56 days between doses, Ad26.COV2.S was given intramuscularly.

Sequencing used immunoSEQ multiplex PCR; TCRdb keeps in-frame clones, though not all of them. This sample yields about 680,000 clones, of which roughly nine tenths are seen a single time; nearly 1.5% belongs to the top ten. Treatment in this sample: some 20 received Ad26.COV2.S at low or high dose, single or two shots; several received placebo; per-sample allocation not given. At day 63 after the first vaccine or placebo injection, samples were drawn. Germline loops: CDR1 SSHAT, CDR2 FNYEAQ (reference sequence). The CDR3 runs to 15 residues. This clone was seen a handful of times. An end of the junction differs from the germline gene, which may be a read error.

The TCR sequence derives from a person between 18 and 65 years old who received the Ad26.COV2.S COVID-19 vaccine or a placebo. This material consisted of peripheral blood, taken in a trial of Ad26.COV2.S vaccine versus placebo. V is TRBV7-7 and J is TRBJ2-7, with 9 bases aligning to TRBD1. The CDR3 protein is CASSLDRGDSYEQYF. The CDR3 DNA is TGTGCTAGCAGCTTGGACAGGGGCGACTCCTACGAGCAGTACTTC. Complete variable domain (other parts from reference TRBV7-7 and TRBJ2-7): GAGVSQSPRYKVTKRGQDVTLRCDPISSHATLYWYQQALGQGPEFLTYFNYEAQPDKSGLPSDRFSAERPEGSISTLTIQRTEQRDSAMYRCASSLDRGDSYEQYFGPGTRLTVT.